Presented here are 27 T cell receptor beta chains from one specimen sequenced in a study of spatial heterogeneity in lung cancer. Regarding the study as a whole: Tumoral mutation counts were tracked by counts of expanded intratumoral alpha and beta TCRs.

Time point described: sample taken at primary tumor resection. TCRdb reanalysed the 5' RACE reads using MiXCR and keeps one entry per CDR3 protein. In the table there are 9,200 or so distinct CDR3 sequences, approximately 5% of which are singletons. These receptors' antigens are unknown. Specimen: lung tumor tissue, collected at surgery. The receptors derive from a female donor with early-stage non-small cell lung cancer.

This clonotype is medium-sized within its sample. The chain links TRBV27 to TRBJ2-2, with D hard to call. This CDR3 comprises 15 residues. Germline CDR1 reads MNHEY; CDR2 reads SMNVEV (reference sequence). The V end lost 4 bases, the J end lost 5 bases, and 14 bases lay between the germline ends. This CDR3 reads CASSSTSKWTGELFF. DNA for the CDR3: TGTGCCAGCAGTTCAACCAGCAAATGGACCGGGGAGCTGTTTTTT.

This clonotype was counted a few times. A read error may produce the germline difference seen at one junction end. The chain carries TRBV19 and TRBJ2-1; D tentatively reads TRBD1 or TRBD2 (5 bases each). Germline-derived CDR1 and CDR2 are LNHDA and SQIVND (reference sequence). The CDR3 totals 12 residues. For the CDR3, the DNA is TGTGCCGGTAGTATTGGGGACGATGAGCAGTTCTTC. The encoded protein is CAGSIGDDEQFF.

The table lists this clonotype with many counts. In DNA form, the CDR3 reads TGTGCCAGCTCACCACCGGGCGGGAGGGCCGAGGATGAGCAGTTCTTC. The encoded protein is CASSPPGGRAEDEQFF. The V call is TRBV18, the J call TRBJ2-1; 9 bases line up with TRBD2. V was pared by 0 bases and J by 8 bases, with 8 bases of the junction left unmatched. The CDR3 has 16 residues. In germline, CDR1 is KGHSH, CDR2 LQKENI. The full variable domain, rest sourced from reference TRBV18 and TRBJ2-1, is NAGVMQNPRHLVRRRGQEARLRCSPMKGHSHVYWYRQLPEEGLKFMVYLQKENIIDESGMPKERFSAEFPKEGPSILRIQQVVRGDSAAYFCASSPPGGRAEDEQFFGPGTRLTVL.

This rearrangement joins TRBV9 to TRBJ2-5, with 8 bases fitting TRBD1. V trimming: 3 bases; J trimming: 5 bases; junction bases outside the gene matches: 9. Germline loops: CDR1 SGDLS, CDR2 YYNGEE. The CDR3 runs 15 residues. The CDR3 DNA sequence: TGTGCCAGCAGCGCGAGGAGGCAGGGGGCGGAGACCCAGTACTTC. Its translation is CASSARRQGAETQYF.

This clonotype has ten or more counts. The chain combines TRBV28 with TRBJ2-1, with 11 bases aligning to TRBD2. After removal of 7 bases from V and 12 bases from J, the junction contained 11 bases not matched to a gene. The germline V gene encodes CDR1 MDHEN and CDR2 SYDVKM. This CDR3 is built from 14 residues. As DNA, the CDR3 is TGTGCCAGCAAGGGGACTAGCGGCATCCTTGGGCAGTTCTTC. It codes for CASKGTSGILGQFF.

This clonotype is medium-sized within its sample. The V and J genes are TRBV7-9 and TRBJ2-2; no definite D call. There are 13 residues in the CDR3. Germline CDR1 and CDR2: SEHNR and FQNEAQ (reference sequence). The germline V and J ends were trimmed by 8 bases and 4 bases, with 11 bases remaining between them. CDR3 in DNA: TGTGCCAGCGGTGAGGTGGTCACCGGGGAGCTGTTTTTT. Translated: CASGEVVTGELFF.

By sample share, this clonotype is medium-sized. J is TRBJ1-2 and V is TRBV5-6, with D possibly matching TRBD1 (5 bases). Per the germline V gene, CDR1 is SGHDT and CDR2 is YYEEEE. With 0 bases removed from V and 2 bases from J, the gap between germline ends came to 5 bases. The CDR3 totals 13 residues. CDR3 coding DNA: TGTGCCAGCAGCTTGGGGGGGAACTATGGCTACACCTTC. Translated: CASSLGGNYGYTF.

There are many counts of this clonotype. The CDR3 DNA reads as TGCAGCGCTTCAAACTATGGCGGGACAGACTCCTACAATGAGCAGTTCTTC. It codes for CSASNYGGTDSYNEQFF. The V gene is TRBV29-1, the J gene TRBJ2-1, with a possible D match to TRBD1 (7 bases). Germline V lookup: CDR1 SQVTM, CDR2 ANQGSEA. V was clipped by 7 bases and J by 0 bases, with 22 bases between them. This CDR3 spans 17 amino acids.

By its share, this clonotype is medium-sized. The conserved closing phenylalanine or tryptophan is absent in this CDR3, likely reflecting a read error. It is unclear where the CDR3 begins or ends on the DNA, so no DNA is shown, and the CDR3 is as TCRdb lists it. The chain uses TRBV28 and TRBJ2-7; the D segment call TRBD1 is taken from the table without a DNA check. The germline V gene has CDR1 MDHEN and CDR2 SYDVKM. The CDR3 is 13 amino acids in total, end residues counted. This chain's CDR3 is CASSPPGQPFFHS.

This clonotype has ten or more counts. The rearrangement uses TRBV12-3 or TRBV12-4 and TRBJ1-5, with a tentative D call TRBD1 (5 bases). V was shortened by 4 bases and J by 10 bases, with 14 bases between the two germline ends. This CDR3 has 13 amino acids. The CDR3 spells CASSSSLGGPQHF. The CDR3 DNA sequence: TGTGCCAGCAGTTCCTCCCTGGGGGGACCCCAGCATTTT.

This clonotype was recorded many times. The CDR3 loop reads CASSKSTGDYEQYF. DNA for the CDR3: TGCGCCAGCAGCAAAAGTACAGGAGACTACGAGCAGTACTTC. The gene calls are TRBV5-1 and TRBJ2-7; D possibly corresponds to TRBD1 (5 bases). The germline CDR1 and CDR2 sequences are SGHRS and YFSETQ. The CDR3 spans 14 residues. With 4 bases removed from V and 3 bases from J, the gap between germline ends came to 14 bases. Full variable domain (missing parts from reference TRBV5-1 and TRBJ2-7): KAGVTQTPRYLIKTRGQQVTLSCSPISGHRSVSWYQQTPGQGLQFLFEYFSETQRNKGNFPGRFSGRQFSNSRSEMNVSTLELGDSALYLCASSKSTGDYEQYFGPGTRLTVT.

This clonotype was found many times. V is TRBV7-8 and J is TRBJ1-1; D might be TRBD1 (5 bases). The germline V and J ends were trimmed by 9 bases and 0 bases, with 14 bases remaining between them. The CDR3 sequence is 14 residues long. The germline V gene encodes CDR1 SGHVS and CDR2 FQNEAQ. CDR3 amino acids: CASSRAVMNTEAFF. As DNA, the CDR3 is TGTGCCAGTTCCAGGGCGGTTATGAACACTGAAGCTTTCTTT.

The gene calls are TRBV24-1 and TRBJ2-7, with no clear D. Germline V CDR1 and CDR2: KGHDR, SFDVKD. V was trimmed by 4 bases and J by 3 bases, leaving 6 bases between them. This CDR3 spans 12 amino acids. The CDR3 protein is CATSDGSYEQYF. DNA for the CDR3: TGTGCCACCAGTGACGGAAGCTACGAGCAGTACTTC.

This clonotype was found many times. The chain is built from TRBV6-5 and TRBJ1-5, with 8 bases identical to TRBD1. The CDR3 has 15 residues. V lost 4 bases to trimming and J lost 2 bases; unmatched junction nucleotides: 4. Germline CDR1 MNHEY, CDR2 SVGAGI. CDR3 region: CASSSGGGGNQPQHF. CDR3 DNA: TGTGCCAGCAGTTCAGGGGGCGGCGGCAATCAGCCCCAGCATTTT.

This clonotype was seen a few times. The chain combines TRBV11-1 with TRBJ2-7; D call uncertain. Per germline, CDR1 SGHAT and CDR2 FQDESV (reference sequence). The ends were cut back, 2 bases at V and 3 bases at J, with 5 bases in the middle. The CDR3 totals 12 residues. DNA of the CDR3: TGTGCCAGCAGCTTAAATAGCTACGAGCAGTACTTC. Amino acids: CASSLNSYEQYF.

The table lists this clonotype with many counts. This rearrangement joins TRBV28 to TRBJ2-7; tentatively, D is TRBD1 or TRBD2 (6 bases each). Trimming stripped 7 bases from V and 0 bases from J, with 16 bases between. CDR1 is MDHEN and CDR2 is SYDVKM in the germline V gene. This CDR3 contains 15 residues. CDR3 DNA: TGTGCCAGCAACGTCGGGGGCTCGACCTCCTACGAGCAGTACTTC. This encodes CASNVGGSTSYEQYF.

This clonotype ranks as medium-sized (0.01 to 0.1%). V and J are TRBV20-1 and TRBJ1-2; D unclear. Germline assignment: CDR1 DFQATT and CDR2 SNEGSKA (reference sequence). CDR3 size: 13 residues. V lost 1 base, J lost 4 bases, and 10 bases lay in between. The CDR3 coding sequence is TGCAGTGCTAGAGTCCCGGAGGGCTATGGCTACACCTTC. Translated, it gives CSARVPEGYGYTF.

This clonotype is medium-sized within its sample. The CDR3 loop is CATSDGENTEAFF. CDR3 in DNA: TGTGCCACCAGTGATGGGGAGAACACTGAAGCTTTCTTT. The genes are TRBV24-1 and TRBJ1-1, with D hard to call. This CDR3 region has 13 residues. Trimming took off 3 bases at V and 1 base at J, with 5 bases between the two ends. Germline CDR1 KGHDR, CDR2 SFDVKD.

The V call is TRBV19, the J call TRBJ1-5; no definite D call. The CDR3 spans 16 residues. The germline V gene encodes CDR1 LNHDA and CDR2 SQIVND (reference sequence). V gave up 6 bases and J gave up 0 bases, with 15 bases separating them. The chain's CDR3 is CASSRLPGISNQPQHF. As DNA, the CDR3 is TGTGCCAGTAGCCGCCTGCCAGGAATTAGCAATCAGCCCCAGCATTTT.

This clonotype has ten or more counts. The chain joins TRBV12-3 or TRBV12-4 to TRBJ2-1; no definite D call. The ends were cut back, 10 bases at V and 10 bases at J, with 11 bases in the middle. There are 10 residues in the CDR3. CDR3 bases: TGTGCCACTTTGCCCGGGGAGCAGTTCTTC. This gives the protein CATLPGEQFF.

This clonotype showed up many times. This chain uses TRBV7-9 with TRBJ1-4, with D possibly matching TRBD1 (5 bases). The CDR3 runs 14 residues. V shed 5 bases and J shed 3 bases, with 10 bases lying between them. Germline loops: CDR1 SEHNR, CDR2 FQNEAQ (reference sequence). In DNA, the CDR3 is TGTGCCAGCAGCGTCAGGGCGTCTAATGAAAAACTGTTTTTT. It translates to CASSVRASNEKLFF. The variable domain in full, with the rest retrieved from reference TRBV7-9 and TRBJ1-4, is DTGVSQNPRHKITKRGQNVTFRCDPISEHNRLYWYRQTLGQGPEFLTYFQNEAQLEKSRLLSDRFSAERPKGSFSTLEIQRTEQGDSAMYLCASSVRASNEKLFFGSGTQLSVL.

This clonotype rates as medium-sized. The chain joins TRBV7-3 to TRBJ2-2; D could derive from TRBD1 or TRBD2 (5 bases each). V was clipped by 2 bases and J by 6 bases, with 16 bases between them. CDR3 length: 16 residues. Germline V gene sequence: CDR1 SGHTA, CDR2 FQGTGA. CDR3: CASSLSVGRGPGELFF. The CDR3 nucleotides read TGTGCCAGCAGCTTATCTGTGGGTCGGGGCCCCGGGGAGCTGTTTTTT.

This clonotype is termed medium-sized. The chain carries TRBV19 and TRBJ2-2; maybe TRBD1 (5 bases). Trimming cost V 7 bases and J 3 bases, with 15 bases left between them. CDR1 and CDR2 from the germline V gene are LNHDA and SQIVND (reference sequence). This CDR3 has 15 residues. The CDR3 bases are TGTGCCAGTATTGGCAGGGAACGGGACACCGGGGAGCTGTTTTTT. Amino acid sequence: CASIGRERDTGELFF.

This clonotype was detected ten times or more. The rearrangement links TRBV27 to TRBJ1-2; D is ambiguous. Trimming took 4 bases from V and 3 from J, leaving 12 bases between them. This CDR3 has 14 amino acids. Germline V gene data show CDR1 as MNHEY and CDR2 as SMNVEV (reference sequence). Here the CDR3 reads CASSWTASDYGYTF. CDR3 in DNA: TGTGCCAGCAGTTGGACGGCCTCCGACTATGGCTACACCTTC.

This clonotype was observed at least ten times. V gene TRBV7-3 combines with J gene TRBJ2-5, with unresolved D. The CDR3 sequence is 14 residues long. Germline V gives CDR1 SGHTA, CDR2 FQGTGA. The V and J ends lost 4 bases and 4 bases respectively, with 13 bases between them. CDR3: CASSSTRMGETQYF. CDR3 sequence (DNA): TGTGCCAGCAGCTCCACCCGGATGGGAGAGACCCAGTACTTC.

This clonotype was detected ten times or more. The chain joins TRBV6-6 to TRBJ1-2; no clear D. This CDR3 is built from 15 residues. Trimming stripped 10 bases from V and 7 bases from J, with 25 bases between. Germline-derived CDR1 and CDR2 are MNHNY and SVGAGI (reference sequence). CDR3 bases: TGTGCCATATGGACCGAGGCGAAGGGTTTACGTGGCTACACCTTC. Amino acids: CAIWTEAKGLRGYTF.

Judged by abundance, this clonotype is medium-sized. The chain has TRBV28 and TRBJ2-2; D unresolved. The germline V and J ends were trimmed by 5 bases and 8 bases, with 15 bases remaining between them. The CDR3 totals 14 residues. Per the germline V gene, CDR1 is MDHEN and CDR2 is SYDVKM. CDR3 loop: CASSVPARSGELFF. CDR3 DNA sequence: TGTGCCAGCAGTGTCCCTGCAAGGTCTGGGGAGCTGTTTTTT.